The 13 T cell receptor beta chains listed next were all sequenced from one sample in a study of control samples from healthy donors and cancer patients. Profiling relied on immunoSEQ multiplex PCR, and the TCRdb table lists in-frame clones only, not all of them. The sample holds tens of thousands of clones; 85% are singletons and the top ten take roughly 19%. The sequenced sample consisted of blood. These receptors all come from a man aged 30 to 45 in good health.

This chain joins TRBV27 and TRBJ2-1; TRBD2 matches 13 bases. The CDR3 spans 14 residues. The germline gives CDR1 MNHEY, CDR2 SMNVEV (reference sequence). J gave up 10 bases and V 4 bases, and 4 bases lay outside the gene matches. The CDR3: CASSSTSGGTEQFF. CDR3 bases: TGTGCCAGCAGTTCGACTAGCGGGGGGACCGAGCAGTTCTTC.

The chain carries TRBV6-6 and TRBJ1-1; D is uncertain. Trimming cost V 0 bases and J 4 bases, with 12 bases left between them. The CDR3 length is 15 residues. Germline CDR1 and CDR2: MNHNY and SVGAGI (reference sequence). CDR3 region: CASSYSGLVSTEAFF. The CDR3 DNA sequence: TGTGCCAGCAGTTACTCGGGCCTAGTGAGCACTGAAGCTTTCTTT.

This clone was detected only once. The chain couples TRBV6-5 to TRBJ2-1; 11 positions agree with TRBD1. Germline-derived CDR1 and CDR2 are MNHEY and SVGAGI. This CDR3 is 15 amino acids long. The trim removed 6 bases at V and 4 bases at J, leaving 5 bases unmatched. The CDR3: CASRDGTGGYNEQFF. The DNA for the CDR3 is TGTGCCAGCAGGGACGGGACAGGGGGGTACAATGAGCAGTTCTTC.

J is TRBJ1-6 and V is TRBV30; tentative D call: TRBD1 (6 bases). CDR1 and CDR2 from the germline V gene are GTSNPN and SVGIG (reference sequence). The CDR3 has 14 residues. V lost 3 bases to trimming and J lost 3 bases, with 9 bases between them. DNA for the CDR3: TGTGCCTGGAGGGGGGCAGACTATAATTCACCCCTCCACTTT. This gives the protein CAWRGADYNSPLHF.

V usage is TRBV18 and J usage is TRBJ2-1, with 9 bases lining up with TRBD1. The CDR3 totals 15 residues. Losses at the gene ends were 0 bases for V and 8 bases for J; bases not matched to a gene: 5. The germline CDR1 and CDR2 sequences are KGHSH and LQKENI. The CDR3 nucleotides read TGTGCCAGCTCACCACCGGGACAGGGAAGGCATGAGCAGTTCTTC. This encodes CASSPPGQGRHEQFF.

This clone was detected only a few times. This sequence joins TRBV25-1 and TRBJ2-7, with a possible D match to TRBD1 (6 bases). The V end was cut by 5 bases, the J end by 2 bases, with 7 bases between. CDR1 is MGHDK, CDR2 SYGVNS, per germline. The CDR3 totals 12 residues. In DNA form, the CDR3 reads TGTGCCAGCAGTTGGGACACCTACGAGCAGTACTTC. Translated, it gives CASSWDTYEQYF.

The chain couples TRBV5-4 to TRBJ2-7; the match to TRBD1 covers 7 bases. The CDR3 covers 15 residues. Trimming at V came to 0 bases and at J to 3 bases, leaving 6 bases not matched to a gene. Germline V gene data show CDR1 as SGHNT and CDR2 as YYREEE (reference sequence). Here the CDR3 DNA reads TGTGCCAGCAGCTTGGGACAGGGCCTGCTCTACGAGCAGTACTTC. It translates to CASSLGQGLLYEQYF.

V and J are TRBV27 and TRBJ2-2; 7 bases align to TRBD2. The V gene end was trimmed by 3 bases and the J gene end by 5 bases; junction bases not matched to a gene: 3. The CDR3 is made up of 14 amino acids. Germline assignment: CDR1 MNHEY and CDR2 SMNVEV (reference sequence). In DNA form, the CDR3 reads TGTGCCAGCAGTTTTGGGGGGGATACCGGGGAGCTGTTTTTT. Its translation: CASSFGGDTGELFF.

This chain uses TRBV11-2 with TRBJ1-1; D is possibly TRBD1 (6 bases). Germline CDR1 is SGHAT and CDR2 is FQNNGV. The CDR3 contains 14 residues. The V end was cut by 1 base, the J end by 4 bases, with 10 bases between. DNA of the CDR3: TGTGCCAGCAGCTTAGCACAGGGACCCACTGAAGCTTTCTTT. Protein product: CASSLAQGPTEAFF.

This chain uses TRBV5-1 with TRBJ1-6; 9 nucleotides agree with TRBD1. This CDR3 comprises 18 residues. Germline lookup yields CDR1 SGHRS and CDR2 YFSETQ. V was clipped by 4 bases and J by 4 bases; unmatched bases: 12. CDR3 nucleotide sequence: TGCGCCAGCAGCAGGGAGGACAGGGGCAAGGCATATAATTCACCCCTCCACTTT. Translated, it gives CASSREDRGKAYNSPLHF. The entire variable domain, with the rest obtained from reference TRBV5-1 and TRBJ1-6, is as follows: KAGVTQTPRYLIKTRGQQVTLSCSPISGHRSVSWYQQTPGQGLQFLFEYFSETQRNKGNFPGRFSGRQFSNSRSEMNVSTLELGDSALYLCASSREDRGKAYNSPLHFGNGTRLTVT.

The chain links TRBV5-4 to TRBJ2-7; 10 bases map to TRBD1. There are 16 residues in the CDR3. Germline CDR1 reads SGHNT; CDR2 reads YYREEE (reference sequence). J was trimmed by 5 bases and V by 0 bases; bases with no gene match: 8. CDR3 bases: TGTGCCAGCAGCTTGGGTTTGAGACAGGGGGCCAACGAGCAGTACTTC. Translation: CASSLGLRQGANEQYF.

This chain connects TRBV6-6 to TRBJ1-4, with D unclear. The CDR3 totals 16 residues. V was trimmed by 4 bases and J by 0 bases, leaving 12 bases between them. The germline V gene has CDR1 MNHNY and CDR2 SVGAGI (reference sequence). CDR3 region: CASSSRRTSTNEKLFF. The CDR3 DNA is TGTGCCAGCAGTTCTCGCAGGACCTCAACTAATGAAAAACTGTTTTTT.

The V and J genes are TRBV7-3 and TRBJ2-1, with D perhaps TRBD2 (6 bases). This CDR3 is built from 13 residues. V was cut by 0 bases and J by 10 bases, with 10 bases left in between. Germline V gives CDR1 SGHTA, CDR2 FQGTGA. CDR3 bases: TGTGCCAGCAGCTTAACGTGGGCGGGAGAGCAGTTCTTC. Translating gives CASSLTWAGEQFF.